The T cell receptor beta chain described here comes from a study of shared clonotypes between healthy human individuals. Study as a whole: The cohort had two women and three men, ages 18 to 49. Study results and caveats: Richness estimates generally favored naive over memory subsets. Across a handful of donors, naive CD4 shared around 5%, naive CD8 3% to 3.5%, memory CD4 roughly 2.4%, memory CD8 0.35% to 0.5%. Clonotype sharing across donors was expected to vary with sequencing depth.

CDR1 and CDR2 (germline): SGHRS, YFSETQ. The junction had 9 bases not matched to a gene; V was cut back by 7 bases and J by 1 base. The CDR3 consists of 15 residues. With regard to this clone: Its target is unknown.

TCRdb keeps only in-frame clones here, not all; method: immunoSEQ multiplex PCR. The sample shows around 2,000,000 clones, roughly 96% of them seen only once. This chain joins TRBV5-1 and TRBJ2-3, with 7 bases that match TRBD2. This clonotype was obtained from a man aged 18 to 29 in good health. Sequences were obtained from naive CD4+ T cells sorted from blood. Subset: CD45RA+ positively selected. CDR3 sequence (DNA): TGCGCCAGCGTTCTCGGGCTAGCGGGCACAGATACGCAGTATTTT. Its protein is CASVLGLAGTDTQYF.